There are a few counts of the clone carrying this T cell receptor beta chain. Antigen: not known. The sample belongs to a study of cytomegalovirus exposure and HLA in healthy donors. Whole-study results and caveats: Serostatus for CMV was the only available immune exposure information. Diagnosis of cytomegalovirus status made by the classifier reportedly showed high specificity and sensitivity.

The PCR ran on 60 Vbeta and 13 Jbeta primers. Per the authors' pipeline: In a later analysis, roughly 11 million of tens of millions of unique beta chains occurred in at least two donors. Assay used: immunoSEQ multiplex PCR; TCRdb lists only in-frame clones, some missing. D and trimming were read from the DNA, whereas the V and J calls and clone size are those reported in that table. Of 150,000 to 250,000 clones in the sample, about 79% were seen once. Sequencing used PBMCs. This receptor was identified in a boy aged 2 to 9 in good health and CMV-seronegative.

In DNA form, the CDR3 reads TGTGCCAGCAGCGTAGGTGGCAGACAAGAGACCCAGTACTTC. Amino acid sequence: CASSVGGRQETQYF. The gene calls are TRBV9 and TRBJ2-5; no clear D gene. CDR1 and CDR2 from the germline V gene are SGDLS and YYNGEE. The ends were cut back, 0 bases at V and 2 bases at J, with 8 bases in the middle. CDR3 length: 14 amino acids.